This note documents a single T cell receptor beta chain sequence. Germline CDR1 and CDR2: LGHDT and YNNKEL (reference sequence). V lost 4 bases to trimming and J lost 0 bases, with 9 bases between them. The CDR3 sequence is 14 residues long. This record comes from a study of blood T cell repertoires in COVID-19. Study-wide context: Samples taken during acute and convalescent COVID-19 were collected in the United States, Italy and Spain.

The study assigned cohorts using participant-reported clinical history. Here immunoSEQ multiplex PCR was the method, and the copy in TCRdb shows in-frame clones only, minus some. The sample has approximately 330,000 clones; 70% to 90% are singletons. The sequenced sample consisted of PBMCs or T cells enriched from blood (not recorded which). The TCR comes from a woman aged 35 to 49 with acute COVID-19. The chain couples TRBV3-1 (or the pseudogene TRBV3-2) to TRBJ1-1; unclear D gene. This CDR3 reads CASSPWPMNTEAFF. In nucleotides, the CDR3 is TGTGCCAGCAGCCCTTGGCCGATGAACACTGAAGCTTTCTTT.